This is a list of T cell receptor beta chains from one sample in a study of T-cell memory formation after mild COVID-19. TCRdb re-called the 5' RACE reads through MiXCR, storing one row per CDR3 protein. The table has fewer than 350,000 distinct CDR3 sequences, over 11% seen once. Sequenced sample: PBMCs or a T cell subset sorted from them (not recorded which). The receptors here all came from a man aged 18-30 years who had mild COVID-19 (a few samples of this study predate the infection). Cell type and time point are not known. Each CDR3 is given with its conserved first and last residue. The order of the fields is clone size, J gene, D gene, V gene, CDR3 DNA, CDR3 protein. A D gene is named only where the DNA matches it firmly. A clone size is listed for some rows: how often the clone was seen (once, few, many), or a class if it is expanded.

clone size: NA
J gene: TRBJ1-2
D gene: NA
V gene: TRBV7-2
CDR3 DNA: TGTGCCAGCAGCCCAGCCGGGTCGCCTGGCTACACCTTC
CDR3 protein: CASSPAGSPGYTF

clone size: few
J gene: TRBJ2-7
D gene: TRBD1
V gene: TRBV5-1
CDR3 DNA: TGCGCCAGCAGCTCCCAGACAGGGTACTCCTACGAGCAGTACTTC
CDR3 protein: CASSSQTGYSYEQYF

clone size: NA
J gene: TRBJ1-1
D gene: NA
V gene: TRBV15
CDR3 DNA: TGTGCCACCAGCAGAGACGACGGCACTCGGAACACTGAAGCTTTCTTT
CDR3 protein: CATSRDDGTRNTEAFF

clone size: few
J gene: TRBJ1-2
D gene: NA
V gene: TRBV7-9
CDR3 DNA: TGTGCCAGCAGCGCCTTGGGGGGCTATGGCTACACCTTC
CDR3 protein: CASSALGGYGYTF

clone size: NA
J gene: TRBJ1-5
D gene: NA
V gene: TRBV12-3/TRBV12-4
CDR3 DNA: TGTGCCAGCAGTACGAGAGGGGGAAGCAATCAGCCCCAGCATTTT
CDR3 protein: CASSTRGGSNQPQHF

clone size: many
J gene: TRBJ2-1
D gene: NA
V gene: TRBV9
CDR3 DNA: TGTGCCAGCAGCTCAGAGGGGGGGTATGAGCAGTTCTTC
CDR3 protein: CASSSEGGYEQFF

clone size: NA
J gene: TRBJ2-3
D gene: NA
V gene: TRBV7-3
CDR3 DNA: TGTGCCAGCAGCCCCTGGATAGCGGTGAGCACAGATACGCAGTATTTT
CDR3 protein: CASSPWIAVSTDTQYF

clone size: few
J gene: TRBJ2-3
D gene: NA
V gene: TRBV7-9
CDR3 DNA: TGTGCCAGCAGCCCCTTGGGGGGCGGGAGCACAGATACGCAGTATTTT
CDR3 protein: CASSPLGGGSTDTQYF

clone size: many
J gene: TRBJ2-7
D gene: NA
V gene: TRBV12-3/TRBV12-4
CDR3 DNA: TGTGCCAGCAGTCAGGGGCACGAGCAGTACTTC
CDR3 protein: CASSQGHEQYF

clone size: NA
J gene: TRBJ2-3
D gene: NA
V gene: TRBV7-8
CDR3 DNA: TGTGCCAGCAGCTTCTACTTGGAGAAACATACGCAGTATTTT
CDR3 protein: CASSFYLEKHTQYF

clone size: many
J gene: TRBJ2-3
D gene: TRBD2
V gene: TRBV11-2
CDR3 DNA: TGTGCCAGCAGGCAAAAGCGGGGGGCCACAGATACGCAGTATTTT
CDR3 protein: CASRQKRGATDTQYF

clone size: few
J gene: TRBJ2-2
D gene: NA
V gene: TRBV5-1
CDR3 DNA: TGCGCCAGCAGCCCCCCCCGAGGAGCCGACACCGGGGAGCTGTTTTTT
CDR3 protein: CASSPPRGADTGELFF

clone size: few
J gene: TRBJ1-3
D gene: NA
V gene: TRBV6-5
CDR3 DNA: TGTGCCAGCAGTTATTCTTGGCCGGTTACTGGAAACACCATATATTTT
CDR3 protein: CASSYSWPVTGNTIYF

clone size: few
J gene: TRBJ2-1
D gene: NA
V gene: TRBV7-9
CDR3 DNA: TGTGCCAGCAGCTCCCGGGGAGGCCCCTACAATGAGCAGTTCTTC
CDR3 protein: CASSSRGGPYNEQFF

clone size: few
J gene: TRBJ1-6
D gene: NA
V gene: TRBV14
CDR3 DNA: TGTGCCAGCAGCCGAACGGGATTACAGCGGGCCTCACCCCTCCACTTT
CDR3 protein: CASSRTGLQRASPLHF

clone size: NA
J gene: TRBJ1-1
D gene: NA
V gene: TRBV12-3/TRBV12-4
CDR3 DNA: TGTGCCAGCAGTTTTATGGCTGAAGCTTTCTTT
CDR3 protein: CASSFMAEAFF

clone size: few
J gene: TRBJ2-7
D gene: TRBD1
V gene: TRBV27
CDR3 DNA: TGTGCCAGCAGTAAGGGGACAGGGAGGTACGAGCAGTACTTC
CDR3 protein: CASSKGTGRYEQYF

clone size: NA
J gene: TRBJ1-1
D gene: NA
V gene: TRBV25-1
CDR3 DNA: TGTGCCAGCAGTGATCATTGGAAGAACACTGAAGCTTTCTTT
CDR3 protein: CASSDHWKNTEAFF

clone size: NA
J gene: TRBJ2-2
D gene: NA
V gene: TRBV6-2/TRBV6-3
CDR3 DNA: TGTGCCAGCATACGGAAGGCGGGGGCCACCGGGGAGCTGTTTTTT
CDR3 protein: CASIRKAGATGELFF

clone size: NA
J gene: TRBJ2-7
D gene: TRBD1
V gene: TRBV7-2
CDR3 DNA: TGTGCCAGCAGCTTAGCGACAGGGGGCGTCATGACCTACGAGCAGTACTTC
CDR3 protein: CASSLATGGVMTYEQYF

clone size: NA
J gene: TRBJ2-7
D gene: TRBD1
V gene: TRBV18
CDR3 DNA: TGTGCCAGCTCACCGAGGGACAGGACCTACGAGCAGTACTTC
CDR3 protein: CASSPRDRTYEQYF

clone size: NA
J gene: TRBJ1-3
D gene: TRBD1
V gene: TRBV7-2
CDR3 DNA: TGTGCCAGCAGCTGGACAGGGCACTCTGGAAACACCATATATTTT
CDR3 protein: CASSWTGHSGNTIYF

clone size: NA
J gene: TRBJ2-7
D gene: NA
V gene: TRBV3-1
CDR3 DNA: TGTGCCAGCAGCGTGGGGCTGCCTCCCTACGAGCAGTACTTC
CDR3 protein: CASSVGLPPYEQYF

clone size: few
J gene: TRBJ2-2
D gene: TRBD1
V gene: TRBV7-2
CDR3 DNA: TGTGCCAGCAGCTCCTGGTCGACAGGGGCGATCGGGGAGCTGTTTTTT
CDR3 protein: CASSSWSTGAIGELFF

clone size: many
J gene: TRBJ2-3
D gene: TRBD1
V gene: TRBV20-1
CDR3 DNA: TGCAGTGCTCGGACAGGGGGCGCTTACACAGATACGCAGTATTTT
CDR3 protein: CSARTGGAYTDTQYF

clone size: few
J gene: TRBJ2-4
D gene: NA
V gene: TRBV5-6
CDR3 DNA: TGTGCCAGCAGCTTGGGGGTTGGGGGAAACATTCAGTACTTC
CDR3 protein: CASSLGVGGNIQYF

clone size: NA
J gene: TRBJ1-1
D gene: NA
V gene: TRBV2
CDR3 DNA: TGTGCCAGCCACCGGGACGGTGAAGCTTTCTTT
CDR3 protein: CASHRDGEAFF

clone size: NA
J gene: TRBJ2-5
D gene: NA
V gene: TRBV29-1
CDR3 DNA: TGCAGCGTTGGCAGGAGCCGCCAAGAGACCCAGTACTTC
CDR3 protein: CSVGRSRQETQYF

clone size: many
J gene: TRBJ2-2
D gene: NA
V gene: TRBV24-1
CDR3 DNA: TGTGCCACCAGTGATTCAGCCGGGGAGCTGTTTTTT
CDR3 protein: CATSDSAGELFF

clone size: NA
J gene: TRBJ2-3
D gene: NA
V gene: TRBV28
CDR3 DNA: TGTGCCAGCAGTCGGGGGCTTTGGCCCACAGATACGCAGTATTTT
CDR3 protein: CASSRGLWPTDTQYF

clone size: NA
J gene: TRBJ1-6
D gene: NA
V gene: TRBV6-5
CDR3 DNA: TGTGCCAGCATGAGGGTTTTGGATTCACCCCTCCACTTT
CDR3 protein: CASMRVLDSPLHF

clone size: few
J gene: TRBJ2-1
D gene: NA
V gene: TRBV2
CDR3 DNA: TGTGCCAGCAGTTCTGGACGGCAGGTGTACAATGAGCAGTTCTTC
CDR3 protein: CASSSGRQVYNEQFF

clone size: NA
J gene: TRBJ2-6
D gene: TRBD1
V gene: TRBV4-3
CDR3 DNA: TGCGCCAGCAGCCAAGGGACAGGGAGCTCTGGGGCCAACGTCCTGACTTTC
CDR3 protein: CASSQGTGSSGANVLTF

clone size: few
J gene: TRBJ2-3
D gene: NA
V gene: TRBV21-1
CDR3 DNA: TGTGCCAGCAGCAGGTGGCGGGGGGCCGTCGCAGATACGCAGTATTTT
CDR3 protein: CASSRWRGAVADTQYF

clone size: few
J gene: TRBJ2-5
D gene: NA
V gene: TRBV7-9
CDR3 DNA: TGTGCCAGCAGCTTAAATAGCTGGGCCCAAGAGACCCAGTACTTC
CDR3 protein: CASSLNSWAQETQYF

clone size: few
J gene: TRBJ2-1
D gene: TRBD2
V gene: TRBV20-1
CDR3 DNA: TGCAGTGCCAAGGGGGGACTAGCCAGTAGCTCCTACAATGAGCAGTTCTTC
CDR3 protein: CSAKGGLASSSYNEQFF

clone size: few
J gene: TRBJ2-5
D gene: NA
V gene: TRBV20-1
CDR3 DNA: TGCAGTGCTAGAGGGGGCCTCGCCAGGGTCAAAGAGACCCAGTACTTC
CDR3 protein: CSARGGLARVKETQYF

clone size: few
J gene: TRBJ1-6
D gene: NA
V gene: TRBV12-3/TRBV12-4
CDR3 DNA: TGTGCCAGCACCTGGACTTGGCTTGGTTCACCCCTCCACTTT
CDR3 protein: CASTWTWLGSPLHF

clone size: few
J gene: TRBJ1-5
D gene: NA
V gene: TRBV5-6
CDR3 DNA: TGTGCCAGCAGCTTTTACCGGGACACCAATCAGCCCCAGCATTTT
CDR3 protein: CASSFYRDTNQPQHF

clone size: few
J gene: TRBJ1-2
D gene: NA
V gene: TRBV7-2
CDR3 DNA: TGTGCCAGCAGCTCCCCCCCGCAGGGGTGGGACTATGGCTACACCTTC
CDR3 protein: CASSSPPQGWDYGYTF

clone size: few
J gene: TRBJ2-3
D gene: TRBD1
V gene: TRBV29-1
CDR3 DNA: TGCAGCGCTCCCGGGACAGGGCGCACAGATACGCAGTATTTT
CDR3 protein: CSAPGTGRTDTQYF

clone size: NA
J gene: TRBJ1-1
D gene: NA
V gene: TRBV18
CDR3 DNA: TGTGCCAGCTCACCAAGGTCCCGGAACACTGAAGCTTTCTTT
CDR3 protein: CASSPRSRNTEAFF

clone size: NA
J gene: TRBJ1-1
D gene: NA
V gene: TRBV18
CDR3 DNA: TGTGCCAGCTCACCACGGCAGCTGGGGATGACTGAAGCTTTCTTT
CDR3 protein: CASSPRQLGMTEAFF

clone size: few
J gene: TRBJ2-3
D gene: TRBD2
V gene: TRBV10-3
CDR3 DNA: TGTGCCATCAGTGAGTCTACACCTAGCGGGGGCACAGATACGCAGTATTTT
CDR3 protein: CAISESTPSGGTDTQYF

clone size: few
J gene: TRBJ2-5
D gene: NA
V gene: TRBV7-2
CDR3 DNA: TGTGCCAGCAGCTTCGGTTCTAGCGCCCCCAAGACCCAGTACTTC
CDR3 protein: CASSFGSSAPKTQYF

clone size: NA
J gene: TRBJ2-3
D gene: TRBD2
V gene: TRBV10-1
CDR3 DNA: TGCGCCAGCAGTGAGTCTTTGGGACTACCAGTCACAGATACGCAGTATTTT
CDR3 protein: CASSESLGLPVTDTQYF

clone size: few
J gene: TRBJ2-6
D gene: NA
V gene: TRBV6-5
CDR3 DNA: TGTGCCAGCAGTATGGACAGAGCCTCTGGGGCCAACGTCCTGACTTTC
CDR3 protein: CASSMDRASGANVLTF

clone size: many
J gene: TRBJ2-6
D gene: TRBD1
V gene: TRBV11-2
CDR3 DNA: TGTGCCAGCAGCTCCGGGACAGGGAAAGGGGCCAACGTCCTGACTTTC
CDR3 protein: CASSSGTGKGANVLTF

clone size: NA
J gene: TRBJ2-7
D gene: TRBD1
V gene: TRBV2
CDR3 DNA: TGTGCCAGCAGGGGACCAGGGGGCGGTTACGAGCAGTACTTC
CDR3 protein: CASRGPGGGYEQYF

clone size: many
J gene: TRBJ2-1
D gene: NA
V gene: TRBV7-9
CDR3 DNA: TGTGCCAGCAGCTTAGGAGCGAATGAGCAGTTCTTC
CDR3 protein: CASSLGANEQFF

clone size: once
J gene: TRBJ1-1
D gene: NA
V gene: TRBV4-2
CDR3 DNA: TGTGCCAGCAGCCGAATGGGGGCAGGGTCCATGAACACTGAAGCTTTCTTT
CDR3 protein: CASSRMGAGSMNTEAFF

clone size: NA
J gene: TRBJ2-6
D gene: TRBD2
V gene: TRBV11-2
CDR3 DNA: TGTGCCAGCGGGAGGGCCTCCTCTGGGGCCAACGTCCTGACTTTC
CDR3 protein: CASGRASSGANVLTF

clone size: NA
J gene: TRBJ2-2
D gene: TRBD2
V gene: TRBV7-7
CDR3 DNA: TGTGCTAGCAGCTTATACGGGGGGGAGAACACCGGGGAGCTGTTTTTT
CDR3 protein: CASSLYGGENTGELFF

clone size: many
J gene: TRBJ1-4
D gene: TRBD1
V gene: TRBV19
CDR3 DNA: TGTGCCAGTAGCCCCCGGGACAGCTATGAAAAACTGTTTTTT
CDR3 protein: CASSPRDSYEKLFF